The T cell receptor (beta chain) described here comes from a study of blood T cell repertoires in COVID-19 (dated by TCRdb to the early 2020s). Regarding the complete study: Collaborator samples came from the United States, Italy and Spain and covered acute and convalescent phases of COVID-19. A freely available public database, intended as a resource for researchers studying the immune response to SARS-CoV-2, is where the repertoires were released. The material from the prospective study consisted of cDNA or gDNA derived from T cells, B-cell-depleted T cells, or PBMCs. HLA class I and class II types, where available, came from metadata supplied by the sample provider rather than from assay-based typing. The samples were drawn from two sources: the first 160 participants of the ongoing ImmuneRACE study, and 1,000 to 1,500 subjects contributed by 6 global collaborators. Nearly every sample came with metadata listing a de-identified subject ID, COVID-19 status, age in years and sex. Deeply sampled blood TCRbeta repertoires from subjects exposed to, actively infected with, or recovered from COVID-19 were included in the dataset.

Collaborating institutions collected whole blood in K2EDTA tubes following their own protocols. For TCRbeta analysis, collaborators shipped samples in one of three forms: frozen whole blood, isolated PBMCs, or DNA extracted from either of those sample types. The germline ends are 11 bases apart after V is trimmed by 2 bases and J by 0 bases. Taken from cysteine to phenylalanine, the CDR3 has 15 residues. Kept here is only the CDR3 DNA, which spans 45 bases and is read in frame from base 1. CDR1 and CDR2, per the germline V gene (reference sequence), are MNHEY and SMNVEV. The immunoSEQ Assay, a bias-controlled multiplex PCR, was used to amplify TCRbeta CDR3 regions from genomic DNA. Per the source publication's procedure: The number of nucleated cells in each sample was estimated by amplification of reference gene primers within the assay. To quantify the absolute abundance of each unique TCRbeta CDR3 rearrangement, sequence reads were collapsed and filtered. For each sample, productive Simpson clonality was calculated by taking the square root of Simpson's diversity index across productive rearrangements. Held by TCRdb, this immuneACCESS table contains in-frame sequences only and omits some clones. Under half of the omission traces to an unresolved V gene where checked; the cause of the rest is unknown. V and J calls and clone size are copied from that table; D and trimming were computed from the DNA. A total of about 49,000 clones appear in this sample, 86% of them only once. The ten largest make up about 5% of the sample.

In this sample, this clone turned up a few times. It has no known antigen specificity. Base qualities are not provided; no much larger clone lies one nucleotide away. Paper-wide results and their limitations: The amount of clinical and demographic metadata varied by source and participant and was provided uncurated.

Source material: peripheral blood. The sequence joins TRBV27 to TRBJ2-7; TRBD1 might be the D gene, on 5 matching bases. The sequence was obtained from a man aged 35 to 55 with active COVID-19. The CDR3 is CASSLGATSSYEQYF. DNA sequence: TGTGCCAGCAGTTTAGGGGCAACGAGCTCCTACGAGCAGTACTTC.